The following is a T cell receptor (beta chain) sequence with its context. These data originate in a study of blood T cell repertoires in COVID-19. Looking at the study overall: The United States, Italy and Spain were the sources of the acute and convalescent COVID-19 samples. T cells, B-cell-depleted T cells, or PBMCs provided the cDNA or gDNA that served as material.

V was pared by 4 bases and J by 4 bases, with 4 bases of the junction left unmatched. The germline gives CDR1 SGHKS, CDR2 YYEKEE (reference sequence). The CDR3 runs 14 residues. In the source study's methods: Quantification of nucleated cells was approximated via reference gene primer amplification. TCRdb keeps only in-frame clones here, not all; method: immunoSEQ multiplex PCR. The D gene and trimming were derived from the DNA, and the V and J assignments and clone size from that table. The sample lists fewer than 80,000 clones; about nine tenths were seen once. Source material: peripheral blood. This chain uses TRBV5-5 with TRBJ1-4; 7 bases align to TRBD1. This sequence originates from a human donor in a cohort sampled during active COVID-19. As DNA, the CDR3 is TGTGCCAGCAGCGAGGGACAGTATAATGAAAAACTGTTTTTT. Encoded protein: CASSEGQYNEKLFF.